These 27 T cell receptor beta chains were sequenced from one sample in a study of control samples from healthy donors and cancer patients. Sequencing was performed with immunoSEQ multiplex PCR; in TCRdb, only in-frame clones are kept and a portion is missing. The profile covers 200,000 to 250,000 clones, with 85% to 95% appearing a single time and 1.5% taken by the ten largest. Sequencing was done on a sample of blood. Every receptor here comes from a middle-aged man in good health.

V is TRBV6-5 and J is TRBJ2-7; 9 nucleotides align to TRBD1. The CDR3 is 13 amino acids. The ends lost 6 bases at V and 2 bases at J; junction bases unmatched: 2. CDR1 is MNHEY, CDR2 SVGAGI, per germline. CDR3: CASRRQGAYEQYV. In DNA form, the CDR3 reads TGTGCCAGCAGAAGACAGGGGGCCTACGAGCAGTACGTC.

The chain employs TRBV5-1 and TRBJ1-4; D not resolved. The V end lost 0 bases, the J end lost 4 bases, and 4 bases lay between the germline ends. The CDR3 is 13 residues long. From germline, CDR1 is SGHRS and CDR2 YFSETQ. CDR3 coding DNA: TGCGCCAGCAGCTTGGGGCGTAATGAAAAACTGTTTTTT. Its protein is CASSLGRNEKLFF.

This chain joins TRBV5-6 and TRBJ2-2; TRBD1 agrees at 11 bases. Germline V lookup: CDR1 SGHDT, CDR2 YYEEEE. V gave up 4 bases and J gave up 2 bases; unmatched junction bases: 7. This CDR3 is 17 amino acids long. CDR3 DNA sequence: TGTGCCAGCAGCGGAGGGACAGGGGGTTTTAACACCGGGGAGCTGTTTTTT. This codes for CASSGGTGGFNTGELFF.

This chain connects TRBV6-5 to TRBJ1-2; 11 bases match TRBD1. The J segment lost 6 bases and the V segment lost 3 bases, leaving 6 bases of the junction unmatched. CDR1 MNHEY and CDR2 SVGAGI come from the germline V gene. This CDR3 contains 15 residues. Written as DNA, the CDR3 is TGTGCCAGCAGTTATACGGACAGGGGGCGTGATGGCTACACCTTC. Translation: CASSYTDRGRDGYTF.

The chain links TRBV29-1 to TRBJ1-3; 7 nucleotides align to TRBD1. Germline CDR1 SQVTM, CDR2 ANQGSEA. This CDR3 is 13 amino acids long. V gave up 6 bases and J gave up 2 bases; unmatched junction bases: 4. The CDR3 coding sequence is TGCAGCGTGAGGGGACAGCCTGGAAACACCATATATTTT. Residues: CSVRGQPGNTIYF.

This rearrangement joins TRBV27 to TRBJ1-1, with D perhaps matching TRBD1 (5 bases). The germline CDR1 and CDR2 sequences are MNHEY and SMNVEV (reference sequence). The CDR3 consists of 12 residues. Between the trimmed V and J ends, which lost 4 bases and 9 bases, there was a span of 12 bases. The CDR3 sequence: CASSYFGTKAFF. The CDR3 region has the DNA TGTGCCAGCAGTTATTTTGGGACGAAAGCTTTCTTT.

V is TRBV6-6 and J is TRBJ2-7; D ambiguous. Trimming cost V 5 bases and J 2 bases, with 7 bases left between them. The CDR3 is 12 residues long. Germline V lookup: CDR1 MNHNY, CDR2 SVGAGI (reference sequence). CDR3 DNA sequence: TGTGCCAGCAGTCGGAGTCCCTACGAGCAGTACTTC. Protein sequence: CASSRSPYEQYF.

The chain recombines TRBV6-1 with TRBJ2-1, with no clear D. CDR1 and CDR2 from the germline V gene are MNHNS and SASEGT. Deletions cut 3 bases from V and 4 bases from J, with 7 bases between. The CDR3 is 13 residues long. The CDR3 nucleotides read TGTGCCAGCAGTGATAACATGTACAATGAGCAGTTCTTC. Encoded protein: CASSDNMYNEQFF.

The rearrangement joins TRBV19 to TRBJ1-1; D possibly corresponds to TRBD1 (5 bases). Germline V gene sequence: CDR1 LNHDA, CDR2 SQIVND (reference sequence). Deletions cut 7 bases from V and 1 base from J, with 10 bases between. There are 13 residues in the CDR3. The CDR3 spells CASTNTGNTEAFF. CDR3 nucleotide sequence: TGTGCCAGTACCAATACAGGGAACACTGAAGCTTTCTTT.

The CDR3 is CAVQLDSLPYGYTF. CDR3 nucleotide sequence: TGTGCCGTACAACTGGACAGCCTTCCTTATGGCTACACCTTC. The rearrangement links TRBV10-3 to TRBJ1-2; D is perhaps TRBD1 (6 bases). The CDR3 has 14 amino acids. Germline CDR1 and CDR2: ENHRY and SYGVKD. Between the trimmed V and J ends, which lost 11 bases and 5 bases, there was a span of 21 bases.

The rearrangement links TRBV24-1 to TRBJ1-5, with a tentative D call TRBD1 (5 bases). This CDR3 has 14 residues. V shed 5 bases and J shed 5 bases, with 12 bases lying between them. Germline CDR1 is KGHDR and CDR2 is SFDVKD. CDR3 nucleotides: TGTGCCACCAGTGGCAGGGCCTCCTATCAGCCCCAGCATTTT. This translates into CATSGRASYQPQHF.

The rearrangement links TRBV4-1 to TRBJ2-5; TRBD2 might be the D (6 bases). The ends were cut back, 5 bases at V and 3 bases at J, with 13 bases in the middle. CDR3 length: 14 residues. The germline CDR1 and CDR2 sequences are MGHRA and YSYEKL. The CDR3 spells CASSNGTQKETQYF. In DNA form, the CDR3 reads TGCGCCAGCAGCAACGGGACTCAGAAAGAGACCCAGTACTTC.

The chain links TRBV18 to TRBJ2-3, with unresolved D. V lost 0 bases and J lost 3, with 4 bases in between. The CDR3 length is 13 residues. Germline V gene data show CDR1 as KGHSH and CDR2 as LQKENI. The CDR3 DNA reads as TGTGCCAGCTCACCACCAGGGACAGATACGCAGTATTTT. Translated, it gives CASSPPGTDTQYF.

The chain carries TRBV28 and TRBJ1-5; D is possibly TRBD1 (5 bases). Germline lookup yields CDR1 MDHEN and CDR2 SYDVKM. V dropped 10 bases and J dropped 5 bases, with 15 bases sitting between them. There are 13 residues in the CDR3. The CDR3 reads CATDGGVHQPQHF. Here the CDR3 DNA reads TGTGCCACCGACGGGGGGGTGCATCAGCCCCAGCATTTT.

V is TRBV5-4 and J is TRBJ2-6; D gene unclear. Germline CDR1 SGHNT, CDR2 YYREEE (reference sequence). This CDR3 is built from 15 residues. V lost 0 bases and J lost 0, with 4 bases in between. CDR3 region: CASSLAPSGANVLTF. In DNA form, the CDR3 reads TGTGCCAGCAGCTTGGCCCCCTCTGGGGCCAACGTCCTGACTTTC. Full variable domain (outside the CDR3, taken from reference TRBV5-4 and TRBJ2-6): ETGVTQSPTHLIKTRGQQVTLRCSSQSGHNTVSWYQQALGQGPQFIFQYYREEENGRGNFPPRFSGLQFPNYSSELNVNALELDDSALYLCASSLAPSGANVLTFGAGSRLTVL.

V and J are TRBV4-1 and TRBJ2-2; TRBD2 is a possible D gene (7 bases). The CDR3 contains 15 residues. Trimming pared 1 base from V and 7 bases from J, leaving 13 bases between. CDR1 and CDR2 (germline): MGHRA, YSYEKL. In DNA, the CDR3 is TGCGCCAGCAGCCAAGGGGCGGGGGCAAGCGGGGAGCTGTTTTTT. It yields the protein CASSQGAGASGELFF.

The chain is built from TRBV2 and TRBJ1-4, with no clear D. Between the trimmed V and J ends, which lost 4 bases and 5 bases, there was a span of 8 bases. The CDR3 sequence is 13 residues long. From germline, CDR1 is SNHLY and CDR2 FYNNEI. CDR3 loop: CASSGSLNEKLFF. The CDR3 bases are TGTGCCAGCAGTGGCAGTCTGAATGAAAAACTGTTTTTT.

The genes are TRBV5-4 and TRBJ2-1, with TRBD1 matching 7 bases. The CDR3 runs 16 residues. Germline trimming cut 0 bases from V and 10 bases from J; bases unmatched to any gene: 13. The germline V gene encodes CDR1 SGHNT and CDR2 YYREEE (reference sequence). The CDR3 DNA sequence: TGTGCCAGCAGCTTGGCCGACAGGGTAGAGAGGTACGAGCAGTTCTTC. It specifies CASSLADRVERYEQFF.

As regards this clone: Other nucleotide sequences from this sample produce the same CDR3. This chain links TRBV30 with TRBJ1-1; D remains unclear. Trimming cost V 2 bases and J 8 bases, with 9 bases left between them. Germline CDR1 reads GTSNPN; CDR2 reads SVGIG (reference sequence). The length of the CDR3 is 11 residues. Written as DNA, the CDR3 is TGTGCCTGGAGTCCGACCCGGGAAGCTTTCTTT. It codes for CAWSPTREAFF. Drawing the rest from reference TRBV30 and TRBJ1-1, the complete variable domain is SQTIHQWPATLVQPVGSPLSLECTVEGTSNPNLYWYRQAAGRGLQLLFYSVGIGQISSEVPQNLSASRPQDRQFILSSKKLLLSDSGFYLCAWSPTREAFFGQGTRLTVV.

The V call is TRBV5-1, the J call TRBJ2-3; 8 nucleotides match TRBD1. CDR1 is SGHRS, CDR2 YFSETQ, per germline. V shed 5 bases and J 1 base; nucleotides not matched to a gene: 3. This CDR3 is built from 14 residues. CDR3 nucleotides: TGCGCCAGCAGGCTGGGACAGGGCACAGATACGCAGTATTTT. This gives the protein CASRLGQGTDTQYF.

The CDR3 region has the DNA TGTGCCAGCAGCCAAGCCAATTCTGAAGCTTTCTTT. Translating gives CASSQANSEAFF. The chain combines TRBV3-1 (or the pseudogene TRBV3-2) with TRBJ1-1; D is ambiguous. Trimming removed 1 base from V and 6 bases from J, with 6 bases in between. CDR3 length equals 12 residues. CDR1 and CDR2 (germline): LGHDT, YNNKEL (reference sequence).

The chain is built from TRBV9 and TRBJ2-5; D not certain. There are 14 residues in the CDR3. Germline values: CDR1 SGDLS, CDR2 YYNGEE. Trimming stripped 4 bases from V and 1 base from J, with 11 bases between. CDR3 protein: CASSLGRIQETQYF. The CDR3, as DNA: TGTGCCAGCAGCCTCGGACGCATCCAAGAGACCCAGTACTTC.

Concerning this clone itself: The same CDR3 arises from other DNA sequences in this sample as well. The V and J genes are TRBV7-9 and TRBJ1-1, with D unclear. V lost 1 base and J 4 bases, leaving 7 bases between the germline ends. The germline CDR1 and CDR2 sequences are SEHNR and FQNEAQ (reference sequence). The length of the CDR3 is 13 residues. CDR3 nucleotides: TGTGCCAGCAGCTTAGGGGGAGGCACTGAAGCTTTCTTT. Translation gives CASSLGGGTEAFF.

V gene TRBV4-1 combines with J gene TRBJ1-2, with 8 bases identical to TRBD1. CDR1 is MGHRA, CDR2 YSYEKL, per germline. V lost 4 bases to trimming and J lost 4 bases; unmatched junction nucleotides: 5. This CDR3 is built from 14 residues. DNA of the CDR3: TGCGCCAGCAGCCCCGCTACAGGGGGCTATGGCTACACCTTC. It yields the protein CASSPATGGYGYTF.

This chain's CDR3 is CASTSTASGEKLFF. The CDR3 DNA follows: TGCGCCAGCACCTCGACCGCCTCGGGCGAAAAACTGTTTTTT. The rearrangement links TRBV5-1 to TRBJ1-4; D not resolved. Deletions cut 6 bases from V and 8 bases from J, with 17 bases between. The CDR3 sequence is 14 residues long. Germline CDR1 and CDR2: SGHRS and YFSETQ.

This chain uses TRBV4-3 with TRBJ2-7, with 8 bases identical to TRBD1. The CDR3 spans 15 residues. J was trimmed by 7 bases and V by 0 bases; bases with no gene match: 8. Germline V lookup: CDR1 LGHNA, CDR2 YSLEER. Here the CDR3 reads CASSQEDREVWEQYF. DNA of the CDR3: TGCGCCAGCAGCCAAGAGGACAGGGAGGTTTGGGAGCAGTACTTC.

Notes on this clone: The junction differs from germline at one of its ends, possibly a read error. The gene calls are TRBV27 and TRBJ2-2, with D tentatively TRBD2 (5 bases). The CDR3 loop spans 16 amino acids. The germline V gene has CDR1 MNHEY and CDR2 SMNVEV (reference sequence). The CDR3 DNA sequence: TGTGCCAGCAGTCTATCCCCGGGGATCAACACCGGGGAGCTGTTTTTT. This translates into CASSLSPGINTGELFF.